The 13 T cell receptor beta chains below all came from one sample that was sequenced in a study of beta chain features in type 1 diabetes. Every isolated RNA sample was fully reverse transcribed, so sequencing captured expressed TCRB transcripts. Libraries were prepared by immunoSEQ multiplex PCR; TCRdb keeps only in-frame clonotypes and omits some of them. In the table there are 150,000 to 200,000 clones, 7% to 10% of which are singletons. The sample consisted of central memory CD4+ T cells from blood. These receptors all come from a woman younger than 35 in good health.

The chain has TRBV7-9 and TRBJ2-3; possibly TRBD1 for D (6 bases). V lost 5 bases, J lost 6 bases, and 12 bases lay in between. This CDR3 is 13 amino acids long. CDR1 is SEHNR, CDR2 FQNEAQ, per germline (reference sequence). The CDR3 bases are TGTGCCAGCAGCCAAATGGGGGCGGATACGCAGTATTTT. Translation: CASSQMGADTQYF.

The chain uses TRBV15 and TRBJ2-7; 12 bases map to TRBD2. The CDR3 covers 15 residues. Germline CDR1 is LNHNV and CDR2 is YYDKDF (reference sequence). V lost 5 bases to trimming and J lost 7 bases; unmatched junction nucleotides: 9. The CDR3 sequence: CATSPRTSGVGEQYF. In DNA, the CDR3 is TGTGCCACCAGCCCCCGGACTAGCGGGGTGGGGGAGCAGTACTTC.

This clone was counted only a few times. CDR3 sequence reads: CASKEIHSGNTIYF. DNA for the CDR3: TGTGCCAGCAAAGAGATCCACTCTGGAAACACCATATATTTT. The V and J genes are TRBV7-2 and TRBJ1-3, with no clear D. The CDR3 consists of 14 residues. From germline, CDR1 is SGHTA and CDR2 FQGNSA. Trimming took off 7 bases at V and 0 bases at J, with 10 bases between the two ends.

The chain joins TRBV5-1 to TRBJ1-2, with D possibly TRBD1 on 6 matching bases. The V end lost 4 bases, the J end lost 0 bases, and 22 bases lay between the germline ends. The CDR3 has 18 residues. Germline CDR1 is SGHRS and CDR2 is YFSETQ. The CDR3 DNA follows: TGCGCCAGCAGCCTAGACGGTCCAGGACAGTACACTAACTATGGCTACACCTTC. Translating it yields CASSLDGPGQYTNYGYTF.

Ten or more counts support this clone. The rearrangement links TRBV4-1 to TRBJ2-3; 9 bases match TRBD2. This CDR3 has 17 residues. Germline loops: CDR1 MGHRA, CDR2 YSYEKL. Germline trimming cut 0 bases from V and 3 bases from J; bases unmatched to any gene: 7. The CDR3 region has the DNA TGCGCCAGCAGCCAAGAACGGCGGGGGGGCCAGACAGATACGCAGTATTTT. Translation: CASSQERRGGQTDTQYF.

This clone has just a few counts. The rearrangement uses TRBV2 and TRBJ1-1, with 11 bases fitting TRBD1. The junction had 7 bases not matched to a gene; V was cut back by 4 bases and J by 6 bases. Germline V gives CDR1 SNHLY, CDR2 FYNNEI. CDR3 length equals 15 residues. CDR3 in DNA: TGTGCCAGCAGTGCCCTGGGACAGGGGGGCGCTGAAGCTTTCTTT. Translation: CASSALGQGGAEAFF.

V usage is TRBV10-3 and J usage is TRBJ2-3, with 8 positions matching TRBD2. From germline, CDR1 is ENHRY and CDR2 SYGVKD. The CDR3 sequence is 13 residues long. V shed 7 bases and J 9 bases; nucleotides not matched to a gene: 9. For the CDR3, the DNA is TGTGCCATCAACCGGGACCGGGAGGGAACGCAGTATTTT. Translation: CAINRDREGTQYF.

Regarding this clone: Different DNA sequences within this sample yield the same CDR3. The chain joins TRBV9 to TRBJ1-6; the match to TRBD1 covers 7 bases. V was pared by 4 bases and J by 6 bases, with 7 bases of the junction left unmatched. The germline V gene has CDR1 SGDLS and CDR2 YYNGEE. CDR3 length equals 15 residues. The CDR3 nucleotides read TGTGCCAGCAGCTCCCGACAGGGTCCTAATTCACCCCTCCACTTT. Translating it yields CASSSRQGPNSPLHF.

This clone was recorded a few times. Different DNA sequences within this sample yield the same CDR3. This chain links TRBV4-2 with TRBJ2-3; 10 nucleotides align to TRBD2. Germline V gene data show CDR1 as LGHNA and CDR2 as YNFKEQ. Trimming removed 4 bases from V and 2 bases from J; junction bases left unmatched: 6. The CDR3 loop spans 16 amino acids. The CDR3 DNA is TGTGCCAGCAGCCCTCGGACTAGCGGAAACACAGATACGCAGTATTTT. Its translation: CASSPRTSGNTDTQYF.

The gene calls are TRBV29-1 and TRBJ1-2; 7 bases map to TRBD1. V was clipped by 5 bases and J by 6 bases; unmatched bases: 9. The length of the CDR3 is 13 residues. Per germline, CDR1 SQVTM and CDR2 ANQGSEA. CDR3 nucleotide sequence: TGCAGCGTTACCATAGGGGGCTCAGATGGCTACACCTTC. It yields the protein CSVTIGGSDGYTF.

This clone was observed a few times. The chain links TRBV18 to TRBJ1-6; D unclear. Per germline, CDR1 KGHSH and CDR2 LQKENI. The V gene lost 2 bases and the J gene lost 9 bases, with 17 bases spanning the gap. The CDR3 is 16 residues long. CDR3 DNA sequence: TGTGCCAGCTCACCAGAGTGGGGTACAGCGGGTTCACCCCTCCACTTT. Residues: CASSPEWGTAGSPLHF.

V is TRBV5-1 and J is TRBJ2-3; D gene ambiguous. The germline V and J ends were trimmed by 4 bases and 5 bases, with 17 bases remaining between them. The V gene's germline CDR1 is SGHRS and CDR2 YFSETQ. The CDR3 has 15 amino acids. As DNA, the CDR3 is TGCGCCAGCAGCCTCCCTGGCGGCGTCGGAGATACGCAGTATTTT. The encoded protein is CASSLPGGVGDTQYF.

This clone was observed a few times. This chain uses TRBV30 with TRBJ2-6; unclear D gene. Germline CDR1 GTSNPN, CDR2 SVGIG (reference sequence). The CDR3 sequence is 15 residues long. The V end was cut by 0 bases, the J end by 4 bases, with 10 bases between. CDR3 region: CAWSVGVSGANVLTF. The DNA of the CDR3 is TGTGCCTGGAGTGTAGGAGTCTCCGGGGCCAACGTCCTGACTTTC.